This T cell receptor (beta chain) originates from a study of T cell changes during pregnancy in multiple sclerosis. This CDR3 contains 11 residues. The V end lost 6 bases, the J end lost 10 bases, and 13 bases lay between the germline ends. The germline V gene has CDR1 DFQATT and CDR2 SNEGSKA (reference sequence). Data came from immunoSEQ multiplex PCR; TCRdb stores just in-frame clones and leaves some out. The data hold fewer than 75,000 clones, with more than 85% observed a single time. V gene TRBV20-1 combines with J gene TRBJ2-1, with D maybe TRBD1 (6 bases). This TCR came from a female donor with multiple sclerosis, enrolled in a pregnancy study. The specimen was peripheral blood, collected in the second trimester of pregnancy. The CDR3 nucleotides are TGCAGTGCGGAAAGGGGGAAGGAGCAGTTCTTC. This encodes CSAERGKEQFF.